The 29 T cell receptor beta chains presented below share a single source sample, sequenced in a study of T cell repertoires and HLA-DP antigens. After roughly 15 days, CD4+ cells were restimulated more than 20 h with the same allogeneic DPB1. Stimulation used HeLa cells expressing transduced HLA-DPA1/DPB1, HLA-DM, invariant chain and CD80. Sequenced by immunoSEQ multiplex PCR; TCRdb stores in-frame clones only, minus some. The sample consists of some 2,000 clones, approximately 81% of them appearing once. What was sequenced was CD137- CD4+ T cells from cultured PBMCs. The receptors derive from a young woman in good health and CMV-seronegative.

The chain links TRBV4-1 to TRBJ2-3; 7 nucleotides align to TRBD2. With 0 bases clipped from V and 7 bases from J, the junction kept 13 bases outside the gene matches. This CDR3 comprises 17 residues. Germline CDR1 reads MGHRA; CDR2 reads YSYEKL. The CDR3 DNA follows: TGCGCCAGCAGCCAAGATGACGGGAGGCCCTCAGCAAATACGCAGTATTTT. The encoded protein is CASSQDDGRPSANTQYF.

In its sample, this clone was seen once. The genes are TRBV4-1 and TRBJ1-1; D call uncertain. This CDR3 is 13 amino acids long. Germline assignment: CDR1 MGHRA and CDR2 YSYEKL. Deletions cut 7 bases from V and 1 base from J, with 10 bases between. The CDR3 DNA reads as TGCGCCAGCAACGAGGTCCCGAACACTGAAGCTTTCTTT. It yields the protein CASNEVPNTEAFF.

This clone was counted between two and nine times. The chain has TRBV28 and TRBJ2-3; D assignment may be TRBD1 or TRBD2 (5 bases each). The CDR3 is 15 residues long. V lost 6 bases, J lost 4 bases, and 17 bases lay in between. Germline V gene sequence: CDR1 MDHEN, CDR2 SYDVKM. CDR3 bases: TGTGCCAGCAGAGAGCCCGGGACCGGTCCAGATACGCAGTATTTT. Protein: CASREPGTGPDTQYF.

CDR3 nucleotides: TGCGCCAGCAGCCAACACGGGGGGTTCTCTAACTATGGCTACACCTTC. This gives the protein CASSQHGGFSNYGYTF. This chain joins TRBV4-1 and TRBJ1-2; D perhaps matches TRBD1 (5 bases). Germline assignment: CDR1 MGHRA and CDR2 YSYEKL. The V gene lost 2 bases and the J gene lost 0 bases, with 13 bases spanning the gap. The CDR3 totals 16 residues.

By share, this clone counts as large (0.1 to 1%). The chain links TRBV5-1 to TRBJ1-5; 7 bases match TRBD1. Unmatched junction bases numbered 2, after V lost 0 bases and J lost 2 bases. The CDR3 contains 15 residues. CDR1 SGHRS and CDR2 YFSETQ come from the germline V gene. CDR3 nucleotides: TGCGCCAGCAGCTTGGAAGGGGGCGGCAATCAGCCCCAGCATTTT. Its protein is CASSLEGGGNQPQHF.

V usage is TRBV6-5 and J usage is TRBJ2-7, with TRBD2 identical over 9 bases. The CDR3 loop spans 16 amino acids. V shed 0 bases and J 0 bases; nucleotides not matched to a gene: 3. Germline assignment: CDR1 MNHEY and CDR2 SVGAGI. The CDR3 DNA sequence: TGTGCCAGCAGTTACTCTGCGGGGGGGTCCTCCTACGAGCAGTACTTC. It yields the protein CASSYSAGGSSYEQYF.

The chain has TRBV5-1 and TRBJ2-1; tentatively, D is TRBD2 (5 bases). The CDR3 loop spans 15 amino acids. V lost 0 bases to trimming and J lost 5 bases, with 12 bases between them. Germline loops: CDR1 SGHRS, CDR2 YFSETQ. The CDR3 coding sequence is TGCGCCAGCAGCTTGGTTAACGGGGTTCACAATGAGCAGTTCTTC. Translated: CASSLVNGVHNEQFF.

The chain is built from TRBV10-3 and TRBJ1-3; D is ambiguous. The CDR3 loop spans 15 amino acids. The V end lost 5 bases, the J end lost 0 bases, and 11 bases lay between the germline ends. Germline V gene data show CDR1 as ENHRY and CDR2 as SYGVKD. CDR3 sequence (DNA): TGTGCCATCAGTAACCCCGTTAGCTCTGGAAACACCATATATTTT. Translating it yields CAISNPVSSGNTIYF.

The rearrangement links TRBV7-9 to TRBJ2-1, with 8 bases fitting TRBD2. The CDR3 totals 19 residues. Germline CDR1 SEHNR, CDR2 FQNEAQ (reference sequence). With V trimmed by 1 base and J by 4 bases, 15 bases remained unmatched. The CDR3 coding sequence is TGTGCCAGCAGCTTAGGGGCTAGCGGGCGGACGATCATTTACAATGAGCAGTTCTTC. It specifies CASSLGASGRTIIYNEQFF.

This rearrangement joins TRBV27 to TRBJ2-7; perhaps TRBD2 as D (5 bases). CDR3 size: 16 residues. V was shortened by 0 bases and J by 6 bases, with 18 bases between the two germline ends. Germline CDR1 and CDR2: MNHEY and SMNVEV (reference sequence). CDR3 loop: CASSLSRLPKPFEQYF. The CDR3 DNA is TGTGCCAGCAGTTTATCCCGACTACCGAAGCCTTTCGAGCAGTACTTC.

This rearrangement joins TRBV19 to TRBJ1-2; 8 bases agree with TRBD1. The CDR3 consists of 15 residues. CDR1 LNHDA and CDR2 SQIVND come from the germline V gene (reference sequence). The V and J ends lost 1 base and 4 bases, in that order; junction bases with no gene match: 5. In DNA form, the CDR3 reads TGTGCCAGTAGTATAGTGACAGGGGCCCGCTATGGCTACACCTTC. It codes for CASSIVTGARYGYTF.

The CDR3 spells CASSDHFNQPQHF. Written as DNA, the CDR3 is TGTGCCAGCAGTGACCATTTCAATCAGCCCCAGCATTTT. The V call is TRBV2, the J call TRBJ1-5; no definite D call. Germline V CDR1 and CDR2: SNHLY, FYNNEI. The CDR3 loop spans 13 amino acids. Trimming removed 3 bases at V and 3 bases at J, with 6 bases between.

This clone has more than one count but fewer than ten. This sequence joins TRBV2 and TRBJ1-2; TRBD1 agrees at 7 bases. V was clipped by 8 bases and J by 1 base; unmatched bases: 7. In germline, CDR1 is SNHLY, CDR2 FYNNEI. The CDR3 has 14 amino acids. CDR3 amino acids: CASAPDRLNYGYTF. CDR3 coding DNA: TGTGCCAGCGCCCCGGACAGGCTTAACTATGGCTACACCTTC.

The CDR3 bases are TGTGCCAGCAGTTTCTCAATGGGGGGCAATAATTCACCCCTCCACTTT. Its translation is CASSFSMGGNNSPLHF. V is TRBV27 and J is TRBJ1-6, with D perhaps TRBD1 (6 bases). From germline, CDR1 is MNHEY and CDR2 SMNVEV (reference sequence). CDR3 length: 16 amino acids. Between the trimmed V and J ends, which lost 3 bases and 5 bases, there was a span of 14 bases.

This clone came up once. V and J are TRBV4-2 and TRBJ1-3; D is undetermined. CDR1 and CDR2 from the germline V gene are LGHNA and YNFKEQ. This CDR3 spans 16 amino acids. V was clipped by 2 bases and J by 3 bases, with 14 bases between them. The CDR3 bases are TGTGCCAGCAGCCAAAAACCGACCGTGCATGGAAACACCATATATTTT. Encoded protein: CASSQKPTVHGNTIYF.

A few counts support this clone. The chain joins TRBV27 to TRBJ2-4; D is perhaps TRBD2 (5 bases). The CDR3 is 16 amino acids. Trimming left V 6 bases short and J 1 base short, with 16 bases between. The germline V gene has CDR1 MNHEY and CDR2 SMNVEV (reference sequence). The CDR3 spells CASRTPPREAKNIQYF. The CDR3 DNA follows: TGTGCCAGCAGAACGCCCCCTAGGGAGGCCAAAAACATTCAGTACTTC.

The chain carries TRBV9 and TRBJ2-1, with unresolved D. Germline assignment: CDR1 SGDLS and CDR2 YYNGEE. CDR3 length equals 14 residues. V gave up 0 bases and J gave up 7 bases, with 11 bases separating them. CDR3 loop: CASSVVGRQNEQFF. In DNA, the CDR3 is TGTGCCAGCAGCGTAGTAGGTAGACAAAATGAGCAGTTCTTC.

V usage is TRBV6-1 and J usage is TRBJ2-1; 8 nucleotides line up with TRBD1. Germline V gene sequence: CDR1 MNHNS, CDR2 SASEGT. The CDR3 loop spans 14 amino acids. With 8 bases clipped from V and 7 bases from J, the junction kept 10 bases outside the gene matches. The DNA for the CDR3 is TGTGCCAGCCCAGGGGGCCTTAGGGTGAATGAGCAGTTCTTC. The encoded protein is CASPGGLRVNEQFF.

This chain links TRBV5-4 with TRBJ2-3; D is perhaps TRBD1 (6 bases). Germline V lookup: CDR1 SGHNT, CDR2 YYREEE (reference sequence). This CDR3 region has 14 residues. The V end lost 4 bases, the J end lost 8 bases, and 17 bases lay between the germline ends. Here the CDR3 reads CASSPTDRPATQYF. CDR3 DNA: TGTGCCAGCAGCCCTACCGACAGGCCCGCTACGCAGTATTTT.

This chain joins TRBV18 and TRBJ2-5, with 9 nucleotides matching TRBD1. J lost 4 bases, V lost 3 bases, and 6 bases had no gene match. Germline V gene sequence: CDR1 KGHSH, CDR2 LQKENI. The CDR3 is 15 amino acids. The CDR3 spells CASSPDTGGAETQYF. The CDR3 DNA follows: TGTGCCAGCTCACCGGATACAGGGGGCGCAGAGACCCAGTACTTC.

This clone is a singleton in its sample. The V gene is TRBV10-3, the J gene TRBJ2-5; maybe TRBD1 (6 bases). V dropped 6 bases and J dropped 5 bases, with 16 bases sitting between them. CDR3 length: 14 amino acids. CDR1 and CDR2 from the germline V gene are ENHRY and SYGVKD. CDR3 residues: CAIRAANQGETQYF. Written as DNA, the CDR3 is TGTGCCATCAGGGCAGCGAATCAGGGGGAGACCCAGTACTTC.

The J gene is TRBJ1-2, the V gene TRBV6-1; TRBD1 matches 9 bases. V was clipped by 4 bases and J by 8 bases; unmatched bases: 8. Germline V gene sequence: CDR1 MNHNS, CDR2 SASEGT. The CDR3 sequence is 14 residues long. CDR3: CASSGRTGGRGYTF. CDR3 nucleotide sequence: TGTGCCAGCAGTGGTCGCACAGGGGGCCGGGGCTACACCTTC.

This chain joins TRBV4-1 and TRBJ2-1; D uncertain. Germline V gene data show CDR1 as MGHRA and CDR2 as YSYEKL. This CDR3 contains 15 residues. Trimming removed 4 bases at V and 1 base at J, with 11 bases between. The CDR3 bases are TGCGCCAGCAGCCCTAGGCCAGATTCCTACAATGAGCAGTTCTTC. It codes for CASSPRPDSYNEQFF.

This rearrangement joins TRBV5-8 to TRBJ2-7; 8 positions match TRBD1. Trimming at V came to 2 bases and at J to 2 bases, leaving 6 bases not matched to a gene. The germline V gene encodes CDR1 SGHTS and CDR2 YDEGEE. This CDR3 is built from 15 residues. Here the CDR3 reads CASSFGQQGAYEQYV. The DNA of the CDR3 is TGTGCCAGCAGCTTTGGTCAACAGGGGGCCTACGAGCAGTACGTC.

The chain joins TRBV4-2 to TRBJ2-5; TRBD2 matches 11 bases. The germline gives CDR1 LGHNA, CDR2 YNFKEQ. The J segment lost 7 bases and the V segment lost 4 bases, leaving 8 bases of the junction unmatched. CDR3 length equals 15 residues. The CDR3 spells CASSPPGTSGATQYF. CDR3 bases: TGTGCCAGCAGCCCGCCCGGGACTAGCGGAGCGACCCAGTACTTC.

This clone was counted once. Germline and junction disagree at one end, which may indicate a read error. The chain combines TRBV27 with TRBJ2-5; D is ambiguous. The germline V gene has CDR1 MNHEY and CDR2 SMNVEV (reference sequence). The CDR3 consists of 13 residues. In nucleotides, the CDR3 is TGTACCAGCAGTTTACTGTACCAAGAGACCCAGTACTTC. Translating it yields CTSSLLYQETQYF.

The rearrangement joins TRBV18 to TRBJ1-1, with 8 bases fitting TRBD1. This CDR3 region has 14 residues. The V segment lost 6 bases and the J segment 1 base; nucleotides outside the gene matches: 4. Germline V gene data show CDR1 as KGHSH and CDR2 as LQKENI. The CDR3 reads CASSTGGENTEAFF. The CDR3 DNA reads as TGTGCCAGCTCCACAGGGGGTGAGAACACTGAAGCTTTCTTT.

V gene TRBV29-1 combines with J gene TRBJ2-3, with 13 bases matching TRBD2. Germline V gives CDR1 SQVTM, CDR2 ANQGSEA. Germline trimming cut 3 bases from V and 2 bases from J; bases unmatched to any gene: 8. This CDR3 contains 17 residues. CDR3: CSVDTSGRVWATDTQYF. CDR3 DNA: TGCAGCGTTGATACTAGCGGGAGGGTTTGGGCCACAGATACGCAGTATTTT.

The chain couples TRBV23-1 to TRBJ1-6; the D is unclear. TRBV23-1 is an open reading frame whose function is uncertain. The CDR3 is 17 amino acids. With 0 bases removed from V and 6 bases from J, the gap between germline ends came to 15 bases. The DNA for the CDR3 is TGCGCCAGCAGTCAATCCGGCCGAGTTGTTCTTAATTCACCCCTCCACTTT. Its protein is CASSQSGRVVLNSPLHF.